Listed here is a single T cell receptor beta chain. The antigen is not known. The CDR3 runs to 14 residues. Germline CDR1 MDHEN, CDR2 SYDVKM. Trimming left V 3 bases short and J 2 bases short, with 9 bases between. The PCR was carried out with 60 Vbeta primers and 13 Jbeta primers. This table comes from immunoSEQ multiplex PCR, and its TCRdb copy is limited to in-frame clones, with some not included. There are about 97,000 clones in the sample; about 81% occur only once, and about 4.8% lies in the top ten. This entry comes from a study of cytomegalovirus exposure and HLA in healthy donors. Study results and limitations: The sole available immune exposure information was CMV serostatus. The authors later linked a missense DCLRE1C variant to TCR beta V- and J-gene trimming.

This TCR was recovered from a man aged 40-55 years in good health and CMV-seropositive. The chain employs TRBV28 and TRBJ2-3, with a weak D call TRBD2 (6 bases). Sequencing was carried out using PBMCs. CDR3: CASSLEGTTDTQYF. In DNA form, the CDR3 reads TGTGCCAGCAGTTTGGAGGGAACCACAGATACGCAGTATTTT.